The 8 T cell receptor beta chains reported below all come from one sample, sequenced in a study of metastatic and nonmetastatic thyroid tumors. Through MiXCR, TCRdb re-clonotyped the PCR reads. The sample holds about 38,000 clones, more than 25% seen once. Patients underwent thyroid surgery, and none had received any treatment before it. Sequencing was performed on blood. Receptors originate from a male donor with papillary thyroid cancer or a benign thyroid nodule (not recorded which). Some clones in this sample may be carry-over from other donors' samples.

CDR3 residues: CASSPGQLVTDTQYF. The CDR3 DNA sequence: TGCGCCAGCAGTCCGGGACAGTTGGTCACAGATACGCAGTATTTT. This rearrangement joins TRBV4-1 to TRBJ2-3; the match to TRBD1 covers 7 bases. This CDR3 has 15 amino acids. Per the germline V gene, CDR1 is MGHRA and CDR2 is YSYEKL. After removal of 6 bases from V and 2 bases from J, the junction contained 8 bases not matched to a gene.

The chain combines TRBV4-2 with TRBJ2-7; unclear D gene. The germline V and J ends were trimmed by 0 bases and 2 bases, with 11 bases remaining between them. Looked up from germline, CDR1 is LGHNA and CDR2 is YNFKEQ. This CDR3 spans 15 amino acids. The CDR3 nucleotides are TGTGCCAGCAGCCAAGATTCCACAACCGCCTACGAGCAGTACTTC. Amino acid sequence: CASSQDSTTAYEQYF.

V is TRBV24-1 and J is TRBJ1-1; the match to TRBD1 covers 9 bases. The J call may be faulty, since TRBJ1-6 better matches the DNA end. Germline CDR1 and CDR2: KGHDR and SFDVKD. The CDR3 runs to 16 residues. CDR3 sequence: CATSDPTGTGTSPLHF. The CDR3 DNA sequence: TGTGCCACCAGTGACCCTACCGGGACAGGGACATCACCCCTCCACTTT.

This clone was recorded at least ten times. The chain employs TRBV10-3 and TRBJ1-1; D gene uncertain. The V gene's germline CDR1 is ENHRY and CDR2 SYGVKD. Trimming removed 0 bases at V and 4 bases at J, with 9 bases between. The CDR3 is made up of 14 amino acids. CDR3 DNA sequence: TGTGCCATCAGTGAGTCGGAGATGGGCACTGAAGCTTTCTTT. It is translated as CAISESEMGTEAFF.

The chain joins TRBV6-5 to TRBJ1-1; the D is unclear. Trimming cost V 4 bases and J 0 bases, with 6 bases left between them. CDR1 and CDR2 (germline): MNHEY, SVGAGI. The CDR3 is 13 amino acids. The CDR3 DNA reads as TGTGCCAGCAGTTCGTCATTGAACACTGAAGCTTTCTTT. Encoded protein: CASSSSLNTEAFF.

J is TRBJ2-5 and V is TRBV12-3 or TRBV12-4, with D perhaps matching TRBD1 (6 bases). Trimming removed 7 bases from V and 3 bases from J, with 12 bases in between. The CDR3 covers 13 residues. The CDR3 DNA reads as TGTGCCAGCACCTTGTGGACAGAAGAGACCCAGTACTTC. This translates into CASTLWTEETQYF.

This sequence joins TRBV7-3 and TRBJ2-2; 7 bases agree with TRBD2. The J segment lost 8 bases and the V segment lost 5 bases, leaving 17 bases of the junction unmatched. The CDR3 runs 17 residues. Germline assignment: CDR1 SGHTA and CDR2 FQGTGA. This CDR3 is CASSPRAGVILPGELFF. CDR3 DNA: TGTGCCAGCAGCCCCCGCGCGGGGGTTATTCTTCCTGGGGAGCTGTTTTTT.

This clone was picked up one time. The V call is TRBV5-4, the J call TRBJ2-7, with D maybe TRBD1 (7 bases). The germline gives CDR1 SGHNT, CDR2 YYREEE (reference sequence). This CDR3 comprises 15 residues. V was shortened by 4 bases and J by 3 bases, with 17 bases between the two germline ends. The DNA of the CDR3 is TGTGCCAGCAGCCTGGAGGGGGCACTAGGCTACGAGCAGTACTTC. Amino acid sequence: CASSLEGALGYEQYF.